The 26 T cell receptor beta chains reported below all come from one sample, sequenced in a study of siplizumab effects on memory and regulatory T cells. Here immunoSEQ multiplex PCR was the method, and the copy in TCRdb shows in-frame clones only, minus some. The sample lists tens of thousands of clones, 83% occurring once. The source material was memory CD4+ T cells sorted from blood. These receptors were taken from a human donor in good health.

The chain joins TRBV10-2 to TRBJ2-3; 16 bases are shared with TRBD2. This CDR3 has 20 residues. Germline assignment: CDR1 WSHSY and CDR2 SAAADI. J lost 4 bases, V lost 8 bases, and 18 bases had no gene match. The chain's CDR3 is CASYLPGLAGGPIRADTQYF. The DNA of the CDR3 is TGCGCCAGCTACCTGCCGGGACTAGCGGGAGGGCCGATACGTGCAGATACGCAGTATTTT.

The chain carries TRBV5-1 and TRBJ2-5, with 15 bases matching TRBD2. Looked up from germline, CDR1 is SGHRS and CDR2 is YFSETQ. Unmatched junction bases numbered 4, after V lost 4 bases and J lost 0 bases. The CDR3 totals 17 residues. The CDR3 sequence: CASSPGTSGGYQETQYF. The CDR3 nucleotides read TGCGCCAGCAGCCCCGGGACTAGCGGGGGGTACCAAGAGACCCAGTACTTC.

In its sample, this clone was seen a few times. J is TRBJ2-5 and V is TRBV5-6; 8 bases are a match to TRBD1. Germline trimming cut 4 bases from V and 2 bases from J; bases unmatched to any gene: 7. The CDR3 consists of 15 residues. In germline, CDR1 is SGHDT, CDR2 YYEEEE. The CDR3 nucleotides read TGTGCCAGCAGCAAGGGACAGGCGATGCAAGAGACCCAGTACTTC. Its protein is CASSKGQAMQETQYF.

The rearrangement uses TRBV11-3 and TRBJ2-1; D perhaps matches TRBD2 (6 bases). The CDR3 is 13 amino acids. Germline-derived CDR1 and CDR2 are SGHNT and YENEEA. The V and J ends lost 3 bases and 5 bases respectively, with 8 bases between them. The CDR3 DNA follows: TGTGCCAGCAGCTTGGCTAGCGACAATGAGCAGTTCTTC. It translates to CASSLASDNEQFF.

This clone came up a few times. This chain links TRBV10-3 with TRBJ2-3, with a tentative D call TRBD1 (5 bases). The CDR3 is 14 residues long. The germline V gene has CDR1 ENHRY and CDR2 SYGVKD. Between the trimmed V and J ends, which lost 2 bases and 2 bases, there was a span of 8 bases. DNA of the CDR3: TGTGCCATCAGTGAGGGGGCGAACACAGATACGCAGTATTTT. Residues: CAISEGANTDTQYF.

This clone appeared once. V and J are TRBV5-1 and TRBJ2-1; 8 bases match TRBD2. Germline-derived CDR1 and CDR2 are SGHRS and YFSETQ. V trimming: 2 bases; J trimming: 6 bases; junction bases outside the gene matches: 4. The CDR3 sequence is 14 residues long. CDR3 DNA sequence: TGCGCCAGCAGCTTTACGGGAGGGCCCAATGAGCAGTTCTTC. It encodes CASSFTGGPNEQFF. Drawing the rest from reference TRBV5-1 and TRBJ2-1, the complete variable domain is KAGVTQTPRYLIKTRGQQVTLSCSPISGHRSVSWYQQTPGQGLQFLFEYFSETQRNKGNFPGRFSGRQFSNSRSEMNVSTLELGDSALYLCASSFTGGPNEQFFGPGTRLTVL.

J is TRBJ1-1 and V is TRBV5-1, with D perhaps TRBD1 (6 bases). The CDR3 has 11 amino acids. Trimming removed 6 bases from V and 6 bases from J, with 9 bases in between. In germline, CDR1 is SGHRS, CDR2 YFSETQ. CDR3 region: CASTKGAEAFF. The CDR3 DNA reads as TGCGCCAGCACCAAGGGGGCTGAAGCTTTCTTT.

The genes are TRBV30 and TRBJ1-3; D remains unclear. CDR1 is GTSNPN and CDR2 is SVGIG in the germline V gene (reference sequence). The V and J ends lost 7 bases and 1 base respectively, with 14 bases between them. The CDR3 runs 14 residues. The CDR3 region is CAYQIGGSGNTIYF. DNA of the CDR3: TGTGCCTACCAAATTGGAGGGTCTGGAAACACCATATATTTT.

The rearrangement uses TRBV7-9 and TRBJ2-5; 11 bases align to TRBD1. Trimming at V came to 4 bases and at J to 4 bases, leaving 5 bases not matched to a gene. The CDR3 contains 15 residues. Per germline, CDR1 SEHNR and CDR2 FQNEAQ (reference sequence). In nucleotides, the CDR3 is TGTGCCAGCAGCTCGGGACAGGGGGAGGGAGAGACCCAGTACTTC. Translated, it gives CASSSGQGEGETQYF. The full variable domain, rest sourced from reference TRBV7-9 and TRBJ2-5, is DTGVSQNPRHKITKRGQNVTFRCDPISEHNRLYWYRQTLGQGPEFLTYFQNEAQLEKSRLLSDRFSAERPKGSFSTLEIQRTEQGDSAMYLCASSSGQGEGETQYFGPGTRLLVL.

This clone was observed a handful of times. One end of the junction fails to match germline, which may point to a read error. The V and J genes are TRBV7-7 and TRBJ1-3; no reliable D call. The CDR3 runs 15 residues. Germline CDR1 reads SSHAT; CDR2 reads FNYEAQ (reference sequence). Written as DNA, the CDR3 is TGTGCTAGCAGCTTAGATGGGTCATATGGAAACACCATATATTTT. This encodes CASSLDGSYGNTIYF.

The chain recombines TRBV27 with TRBJ2-2; a weak D match, TRBD2 (6 bases). The CDR3 consists of 15 residues. The V and J ends lost 3 bases and 4 bases respectively, with 12 bases between them. CDR1 and CDR2 (germline): MNHEY, SMNVEV (reference sequence). The chain's CDR3 is CASSFSYGSTGELFF. The CDR3 DNA reads TGTGCCAGCAGTTTCTCGTACGGGAGCACCGGGGAGCTGTTTTTT.

The V gene is TRBV7-8, the J gene TRBJ1-1; D might be TRBD1 (6 bases). CDR1 is SGHVS, CDR2 FQNEAQ, per germline. This CDR3 region has 12 residues. V was cut by 1 base and J by 10 bases, with 10 bases left in between. This CDR3 reads CASSLGGAGAFF. In nucleotides, the CDR3 is TGTGCCAGCAGCTTAGGGGGGGCGGGAGCTTTCTTT.

This clone was observed a few times. The V gene is TRBV4-1, the J gene TRBJ2-1; D ambiguous. The V end was cut by 1 base, the J end by 10 bases, with 5 bases between. This CDR3 spans 11 amino acids. Germline V gene data show CDR1 as MGHRA and CDR2 as YSYEKL. The DNA for the CDR3 is TGCGCCAGCAGCCAAGTGCGGGAGCAGTTCTTC. This encodes CASSQVREQFF.

This clone was picked up one time. The rearrangement joins TRBV7-8 to TRBJ2-3, with 7 bases lining up with TRBD2. The germline gives CDR1 SGHVS, CDR2 FQNEAQ. The CDR3 is made up of 13 amino acids. Trimming took 10 bases from V and 6 from J; bases not matched to a gene: 10. The CDR3 nucleotides are TGTGCCACTAACTGGGGAGGGGCGGATACGCAGTATTTT. Its translation: CATNWGGADTQYF.

The chain joins TRBV5-1 to TRBJ2-3; unclear D gene. The V end lost 4 bases, the J end lost 4 bases, and 16 bases lay between the germline ends. Germline V gene sequence: CDR1 SGHRS, CDR2 YFSETQ. CDR3 length: 15 amino acids. The DNA for the CDR3 is TGCGCCAGCAGCACCCGAGTGACGGGTGCAGATACGCAGTATTTT. This encodes CASSTRVTGADTQYF.

The V call is TRBV28, the J call TRBJ1-6; no reliable D call. Trimming took 6 bases from V and 0 from J, leaving 9 bases between them. The V gene's germline CDR1 is MDHEN and CDR2 SYDVKM. This CDR3 has 15 amino acids. CDR3 sequence reads: CASRKSSSYNSPLHF. The CDR3 DNA sequence: TGTGCCAGCAGGAAATCTAGCTCCTATAATTCACCCCTCCACTTT.

The chain is built from TRBV6-6 and TRBJ1-2; D ambiguous. Germline CDR1 reads MNHNY; CDR2 reads SVGAGI (reference sequence). V lost 2 bases, J lost 8 bases, and 12 bases lay in between. The length of the CDR3 is 13 residues. CDR3 DNA: TGTGCCAGCAGTTACAAGGTGACTGGCGGCTACACCTTC. It yields the protein CASSYKVTGGYTF.

V is TRBV7-8 and J is TRBJ2-4; D is perhaps TRBD2 (7 bases). Trimming took 3 bases from V and 2 from J, leaving 14 bases between them. The CDR3 is 16 residues long. CDR1 is SGHVS and CDR2 is FQNEAQ in the germline V gene. The CDR3 nucleotides read TGTGCCAGCAGCTTCTCAGCGGGGACAACCAAAAACATTCAGTACTTC. Translating it yields CASSFSAGTTKNIQYF.

V usage is TRBV5-1 and J usage is TRBJ2-1, with TRBD2 matching over 8 bases. Germline V CDR1 and CDR2: SGHRS, YFSETQ. The CDR3 spans 16 residues. Trimming took 4 bases from V and 6 from J; bases not matched to a gene: 12. CDR3 in DNA: TGCGCCAGCAGCAAGGTCGCGATAGCGGGGCCCAATGAGCAGTTCTTC. Amino acids: CASSKVAIAGPNEQFF. The variable domain in full, with the rest retrieved from reference TRBV5-1 and TRBJ2-1, is KAGVTQTPRYLIKTRGQQVTLSCSPISGHRSVSWYQQTPGQGLQFLFEYFSETQRNKGNFPGRFSGRQFSNSRSEMNVSTLELGDSALYLCASSKVAIAGPNEQFFGPGTRLTVL.

This chain connects TRBV27 to TRBJ2-2; the match to TRBD2 covers 9 bases. This CDR3 is built from 15 residues. The V gene's germline CDR1 is MNHEY and CDR2 SMNVEV (reference sequence). V lost 8 bases to trimming and J lost 5 bases; unmatched junction nucleotides: 9. The CDR3: CASGKAGGGTGELFF. CDR3 DNA sequence: TGTGCCAGCGGGAAAGCGGGGGGCGGAACCGGGGAGCTGTTTTTT.

This chain links TRBV5-1 with TRBJ2-5; 11 bases fit TRBD2. Germline-derived CDR1 and CDR2 are SGHRS and YFSETQ. The ends lost 2 bases at V and 5 bases at J; junction bases unmatched: 5. The CDR3 is 15 amino acids. In DNA, the CDR3 is TGCGCCAGCAGCTTTTTAGCGGGGGGGCCTGAGACCCAGTACTTC. Protein sequence: CASSFLAGGPETQYF.

The V call is TRBV18, the J call TRBJ2-5; possibly TRBD1 or TRBD2 for D (5 bases each). V lost 6 bases, J lost 0 bases, and 14 bases lay in between. The CDR3 has 15 residues. CDR1 KGHSH and CDR2 LQKENI come from the germline V gene. Here the CDR3 DNA reads TGTGCCAGCTCCCTCCCCGGGACGTACCAAGAGACCCAGTACTTC. Protein product: CASSLPGTYQETQYF.

The chain employs TRBV4-1 and TRBJ2-7; weak D call: TRBD2 (6 bases). CDR1 is MGHRA and CDR2 is YSYEKL in the germline V gene. CDR3 length: 15 residues. V shed 6 bases and J shed 5 bases, with 20 bases lying between them. The CDR3, as DNA: TGCGCCAGCAGACGATCGGAGGGCACGAGCAACGAGCAGTACTTC. Translating it yields CASRRSEGTSNEQYF.

The genes are TRBV19 and TRBJ2-2; D gene ambiguous. CDR3 length: 14 residues. Trimming left V 2 bases short and J 3 bases short, with 7 bases between. Germline CDR1 is LNHDA and CDR2 is SQIVND (reference sequence). The DNA for the CDR3 is TGTGCCAGTAGTATACGAGTGGACACCGGGGAGCTGTTTTTT. Translating gives CASSIRVDTGELFF.

A few counts support this clone. V gene TRBV28 combines with J gene TRBJ2-2, with TRBD2 identical over 7 bases. This CDR3 is 16 amino acids long. Looked up from germline, CDR1 is MDHEN and CDR2 is SYDVKM. The J segment lost 5 bases and the V segment lost 7 bases, leaving 13 bases of the junction unmatched. DNA of the CDR3: TGTGCCAGCATCCCTGGGGGGAGGGTGCGAACCGGGGAGCTGTTTTTT. Protein: CASIPGGRVRTGELFF.

CDR3 DNA: TGTGCCAGCGGCGGGACTAGCGATTTTCAGTTCTTC. This translates into CASGGTSDFQFF. The V and J genes are TRBV18 and TRBJ2-1, with 10 positions matching TRBD2. CDR1 and CDR2 (germline): KGHSH, LQKENI. This CDR3 spans 12 amino acids. After removal of 8 bases from V and 13 bases from J, the junction contained 8 bases not matched to a gene. The full variable domain, its missing parts supplied by reference TRBV18 and TRBJ2-1, is NAGVMQNPRHLVRRRGQEARLRCSPMKGHSHVYWYRQLPEEGLKFMVYLQKENIIDESGMPKERFSAEFPKEGPSILRIQQVVRGDSAAYFCASGGTSDFQFFGPGTRLTVL.